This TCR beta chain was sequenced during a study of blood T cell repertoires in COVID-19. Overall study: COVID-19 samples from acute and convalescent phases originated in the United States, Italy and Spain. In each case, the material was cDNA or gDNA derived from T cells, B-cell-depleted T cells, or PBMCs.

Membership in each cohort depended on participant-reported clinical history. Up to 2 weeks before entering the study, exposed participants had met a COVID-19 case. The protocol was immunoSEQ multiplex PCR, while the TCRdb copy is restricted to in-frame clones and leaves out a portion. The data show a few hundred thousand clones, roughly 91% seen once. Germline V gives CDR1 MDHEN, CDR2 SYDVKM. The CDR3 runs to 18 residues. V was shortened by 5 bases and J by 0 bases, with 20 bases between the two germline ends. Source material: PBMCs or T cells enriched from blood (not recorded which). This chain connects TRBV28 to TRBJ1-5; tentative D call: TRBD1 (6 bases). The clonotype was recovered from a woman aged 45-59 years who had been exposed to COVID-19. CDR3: CASSPKRLDSYSNQPQHF. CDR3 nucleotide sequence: TGTGCCAGCAGTCCGAAGCGTCTGGACAGCTATAGCAATCAGCCCCAGCATTTT.